This T cell receptor beta chain was sequenced for a study of shared clonotypes between healthy human individuals (dated by TCRdb to the early 2020s). Background on the whole study: Three men and two women, aged 18 to 49 years, made up the cohort. Between about 0.94 and 8.9 billion PBMCs per donor were obtained by leukapheresis. Per donor, three plates each were used for CD4 naive and CD4 memory, two for CD8 naive, and one for CD8 memory. To increase sequencing depth and limit assay-specific biases, different laboratories used diverse techniques to prepare libraries and sequence TCR repertoires. Blood TCR repertoires of five healthy adults were deeply sequenced to estimate repertoire size and the extent of clonotype sharing between individuals. Here is what the overall study found, with its caveats: Across four donors, roughly 5% of naive CD4, approximately 3.6% of naive CD8, about 2.3% of memory CD4, and approximately 0.42% of memory CD8 clonotypes were shared. Only blood was sampled, and tissue TCR repertoires likely differ from those in blood. Rarefaction of sorted-subset datasets indicated incomplete sequencing despite the large sequencing depth. Pairwise subsampling indicated that sequencing depth was expected to affect the degree of clonotype sharing among donors. The small number of donors limited the genetic and exposure-history diversity represented. Naive subsets generally had larger estimated clonotype richness than memory subsets did. Clonotypes shared by all four sorted-subset donors showed higher generation probabilities than non-shared clonotypes.

V loses 0 bases, J loses 1 base, and the germline ends lie 1 base apart. CDR1 and CDR2 (LGHNA, YSLEER) derive from the germline V gene. The CDR3 measures 14 amino acids from cysteine to phenylalanine. Only CDR3 DNA remains: 42 bases, in frame from the first base. Healthy HIV-negative adults with no recently reported acute infections or vaccinations were included as donors. All donors were Caucasian adults living in Nashville, Tennessee, USA. CD4+ T cells were enriched by magnetic negative selection, after which naive cells were positively selected on CD45RA and the negative fraction was taken as the memory subset. Blood was collected by leukapheresis, and PBMCs were isolated by Ficoll-Histopaque density gradient centrifugation and then cryopreserved in liquid nitrogen vapor phase. Purity and quantity of every magnetically sorted T cell population were checked by analytical flow cytometry. Genomic DNA was isolated from each sorted fraction and quantified by UV absorbance on a Nanodrop 2000c.

Details on this clone: The specificity of this receptor is unknown. No much larger clone exists at a distance of one base, and base qualities are not known.

TCR CDR3 regions were amplified from genomic DNA by multiplex PCR using the deep immunoSEQ assay. Extracted genomic DNA from each cell subset was spread evenly across all wells of several immunoSEQ 96-well plates, with each plate serving as a replicate. For sorted subsets, about 200 ng genomic DNA, equal to 30,000 or so T cell genomes, was loaded into each replicate PCR. The purified libraries were quantified using a Qubit 3.0 fluorometer, sized with a Bioanalyzer 2100, and then quantified again using the KAPA Library Quantification kit. Every immunoSEQ 96-well plate was sequenced on a dedicated single-read 150-cycle Illumina NextSeq 550 flow cell. The authors' analysis ran thus. The immunoSEQ output contained only junctional sequences without quality scores, so filtering could not match that applied to full-length reads. Sequences were annotated with PyIR, a Python wrapper for IgBLAST v1.9, using IMGT germline references to assign V/J genes and CDR3. Reads were filtered out if the reads had weak V/J assignments (E-value above 1e-6), no CDR3, stop codons, out-of-frame junctions, or ambiguous translated residues. A V3J clonotype was defined by an identical inferred V gene, J gene, and CDR3 amino acid sequence. Percentage overlap between repertoires was computed as shared unique clonotypes divided by the size of the smaller repertoire. RTK rarefaction, the Chao1 estimator, and Recon v2.1 estimates of unobserved clonotypes were used to assess repertoire richness. Generation probabilities were computed with OLGA for all TCRbeta clonotypes obtained by the gDNA method from several donors. The immuneACCESS repertoire file appears here via TCRdb, limited to in-frame rearrangements. These files lack a portion of the clones; in checked studies, under half of the deficit traces to unresolved V genes, and the cause of the others is not known. The V and J calls and clone size are taken from that table; D and trimming were inferred from the DNA. The sample yields over 850,000 clones; 75% to 85% were counted once. The ten largest clones add up to 0.5% to 0.6% of the sample.

Sequenced sample: memory CD4+ T cells from PBMCs. Explained via the paper, the cell subset or site label denotes: CD45RA-negative fraction. The clonotype was recovered from a man aged 18 to 30 in good health. Some clones in this sample may be carry-over from other donors' samples. The sequence links TRBV4-3 to TRBJ2-6; no confident D gene assignment can be made. The CDR3 is CASSQDSGANVLTF. DNA sequence: TGCGCCAGCAGCCAAGATTCTGGGGCCAACGTCCTGACTTTC.